This paragraph reports one TCR beta chain. Its antigen is not identified. These data are taken from a study of T cell responses to AZD1222 COVID-19 vaccine. In the study overall: Pooling of second doses given at about 4 or about 12 weeks was done.

Points from the study as a whole: Sampling captured repertoires only after the peak T cell response. Baseline seropositivity occurred in only a handful of AZD1222 recipients. Clonal diversity may have been underestimated, and the donors were mostly white British, with more females than males.

The repertoire was sequenced with immunoSEQ multiplex PCR; TCRdb's copy has only in-frame clones and lacks some. The table shows 150,000 to 200,000 clones, with roughly 87% occurring only once. Germline loops: CDR1 MDHEN, CDR2 SYDVKM. The V gene lost 7 bases and the J gene lost 2 bases, with 18 bases spanning the gap. The CDR3 totals 15 residues. This clonotype was sampled from an adult in good health. The source material was peripheral blood, sampled on day 0 of AZD1222 vaccination. The V and J genes are TRBV28 and TRBJ2-7; perhaps TRBD2 as D (6 bases). This CDR3 is CASTQEGDVAYEQYF. DNA of the CDR3: TGTGCCAGCACCCAGGAGGGAGATGTAGCCTACGAGCAGTACTTC.